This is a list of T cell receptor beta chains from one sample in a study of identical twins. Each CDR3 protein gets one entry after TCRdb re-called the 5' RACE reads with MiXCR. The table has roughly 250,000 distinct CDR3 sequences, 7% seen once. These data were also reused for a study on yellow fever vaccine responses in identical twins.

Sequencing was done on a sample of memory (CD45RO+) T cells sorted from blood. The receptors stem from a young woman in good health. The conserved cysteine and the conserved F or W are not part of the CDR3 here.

CDR3aa: ASSQAPSSYNEQF
v_gene: TRBV3-1

CDR3aa: ASSLQTSSEQF
v_gene: TRBV7-6

CDR3aa: ASSPRSKNNEQF
v_gene: TRBV27

CDR3aa: ASSADRASFYGYT
v_gene: TRBV5-1

CDR3aa: ASSPIPGANVLT
v_gene: TRBV5-1

CDR3aa: ASSGGWRTGELF
v_gene: TRBV28

CDR3aa: ASRLDRRPNYGYT
v_gene: TRBV28

CDR3aa: ASSFGPTDSPLH
v_gene: TRBV28

CDR3aa: ASSPDRLQETQY
v_gene: TRBV5-5

CDR3aa: ASSKGGGEGISPLH
v_gene: TRBV21-1

CDR3aa: SAKRPPVMTEENTEAF
v_gene: TRBV20-1

CDR3aa: ASSSDESAGELF
v_gene: TRBV12-3/TRBV12-4

CDR3aa: ASSAVARETQY
v_gene: TRBV25-1

CDR3aa: ASRPTGTQHTQY
v_gene: TRBV11-2

CDR3aa: ASSEAGKQY
v_gene: TRBV27

CDR3aa: ASSGWGPPYGYT
v_gene: TRBV6-1

CDR3aa: ASSEKGAGRDEQF
v_gene: TRBV2

CDR3aa: ATSDWDRGNGYT
v_gene: TRBV24-1

CDR3aa: ASRKTQETQY
v_gene: TRBV5-1

CDR3aa: ASSQEPGTAYYTEAF
v_gene: TRBV4-1

CDR3aa: ATAVAGRTDTQY
v_gene: TRBV24-1

CDR3aa: ASSPGANYGYT
v_gene: TRBV4-1